This is a list of T cell receptor beta chains from one sample in a study of glioma-infiltrating T cells after dendritic cell vaccination. Sequencing used immunoSEQ multiplex PCR; TCRdb keeps in-frame clones, though not all of them. The top ten clones hold approximately 9.6% of a sample with tens of thousands of clones, approximately 87% of them seen once. The specimen comprised blood, sampled after dendritic cell vaccination. The receptor set was obtained from a human donor with glioblastoma. Both conserved end residues are part of each CDR3. D genes are given only for firm matches. Size is omitted from some rows. Given values are once, few, many or a class for expanded clones.

>TRBV7-2|TRBJ2-6|-|-
CASSPRDWPYSGANVLTF
TGTGCCAGCAGCCCGCGCGACTGGCCCTACTCTGGGGCCAACGTCCTGACTTTC
>TRBV19|TRBJ1-6|few|TRBD1
CATRQGTTPLHF
TGTGCCACCAGACAGGGGACGACACCCCTCCACTTT
>TRBV28|TRBJ1-6|-|TRBD1
CASSTGTGHNSYNSPLHF
TGTGCCAGCAGTACCGGGACAGGGCACAACTCCTATAATTCACCCCTCCACTTT
>TRBV9|TRBJ2-3|-|TRBD2
CASSARRTSGGADTQYF
TGTGCCAGCAGCGCGCGACGGACTAGCGGGGGGGCAGATACGCAGTATTTT
>TRBV30|TRBJ2-1|-|TRBD1
CAWTGQGAGEQFF
TGTGCCTGGACTGGACAGGGGGCCGGTGAGCAGTTCTTC
>TRBV30|TRBJ1-2|-|TRBD1
CAWSVPLGQGGGYTF
TGTGCCTGGAGTGTACCTTTAGGACAGGGTGGTGGCTACACCTTC
>TRBV4-2|TRBJ1-2|-|-
CASSDATLRSVDYGYTF
TGTGCCAGCAGTGATGCTACACTTCGGAGCGTCGACTATGGCTACACCTTC
>TRBV7-2|TRBJ2-5|-|TRBD2
CASSVRTSGGARETQYF
TGTGCCAGCAGTGTTCGAACTAGCGGGGGGGCCCGAGAGACCCAGTACTTC
>TRBV11-3|TRBJ2-5|-|-
CASSPFGGIQTQYF
TGTGCCAGCAGCCCCTTCGGCGGGATACAGACCCAGTACTTC
>TRBV2|TRBJ1-3|-|-
CASSGFGLRLTNSGNTIYF
TGTGCCAGCAGTGGATTTGGACTGAGATTGACTAACTCTGGAAACACCATATATTTT
>TRBV18|TRBJ1-6|-|TRBD1
CASSPRQGVGSPLHF
TGTGCCAGCTCACCACGGCAGGGGGTGGGTTCACCCCTCCACTTT
>TRBV15|TRBJ1-2|-|-
CATSGEQGNGYGYTF
TGTGCCACCAGCGGCGAACAGGGAAACGGTTATGGCTACACCTTC
>TRBV7-9|TRBJ2-3|-|-
CASSLAQGVVNTQYF
TGTGCCAGCAGCTTAGCACAGGGCGTAGTGAATACGCAGTATTTT